By share of the sample, the clone carrying this TCR beta chain is medium-sized (0.01 to 0.1%). This CDR3 contains 15 residues. V lost 4 bases, J lost 7 bases, and 18 bases lay in between. The V gene's germline CDR1 is SGHRS and CDR2 YFSETQ. These data belong to a study of blood T cell repertoires in COVID-19. Study-wide context: COVID-19 samples from acute and convalescent phases originated in the United States, Italy and Spain. PBMCs, B-cell-depleted T cells, or T cells were the source of the cDNA or gDNA that made up the material.

Methods used by the authors: Reference gene primers were amplified, and this amplification served to estimate nucleated cell counts. Sequencing used immunoSEQ multiplex PCR; TCRdb keeps in-frame clones, though not all of them. V and J calls and clone size follow that table, whereas D and trimming were derived from the DNA. The sample comprises approximately 110,000 clones, around 83% of which are singletons, and more than 2% rests with the top ten. This clonotype was obtained from a human donor in a cohort sampled during active COVID-19. V and J are TRBV5-1 and TRBJ2-1; D not resolved. Sequencing used peripheral blood. In DNA form, the CDR3 reads TGCGCCAGCAGCCGAGCGCAGAGCGCCTTAAATGAGCAGTTCTTC. Protein product: CASSRAQSALNEQFF.